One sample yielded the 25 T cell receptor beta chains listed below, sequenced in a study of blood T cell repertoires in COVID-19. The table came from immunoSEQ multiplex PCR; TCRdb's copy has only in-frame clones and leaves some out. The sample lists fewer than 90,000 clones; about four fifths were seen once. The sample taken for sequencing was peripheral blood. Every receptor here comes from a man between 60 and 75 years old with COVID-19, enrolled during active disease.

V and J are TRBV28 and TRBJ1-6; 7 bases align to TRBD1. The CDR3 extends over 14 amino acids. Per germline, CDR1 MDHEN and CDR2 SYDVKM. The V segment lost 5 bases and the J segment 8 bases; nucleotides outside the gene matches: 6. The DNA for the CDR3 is TGTGCCAGCAGTCCACAGGGGAACGATTCACCCCTCCACTTT. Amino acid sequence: CASSPQGNDSPLHF. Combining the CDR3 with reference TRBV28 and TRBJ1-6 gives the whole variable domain DVKVTQSSRYLVKRTGEKVFLECVQDMDHENMFWYRQDPGLGLRLIYFSYDVKMKEKGDIPEGYSVSREKKERFSLILESASTNQTSMYLCASSPQGNDSPLHFGNGTRLTVT.

CDR3 in amino acids: CASGLVLVRQYTDTQYF. CDR3 coding DNA: TGTGCTAGTGGTTTGGTACTAGTCCGTCAGTACACAGATACGCAGTATTTT. The chain links TRBV12-5 to TRBJ2-3, with a weak D call TRBD2 (5 bases). CDR1 is LGHNT and CDR2 is FRNRAP in the germline V gene. Between the trimmed V and J ends, which lost 0 bases and 2 bases, there was a span of 15 bases. This CDR3 region has 17 residues.

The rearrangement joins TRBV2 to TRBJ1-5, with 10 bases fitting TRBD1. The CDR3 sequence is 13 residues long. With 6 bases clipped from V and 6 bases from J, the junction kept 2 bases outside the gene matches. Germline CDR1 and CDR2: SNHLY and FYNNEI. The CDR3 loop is CASRDRGLQPQHF. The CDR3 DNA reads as TGTGCCAGCAGAGACAGGGGGCTTCAGCCCCAGCATTTT.

CDR3 protein: CSTIGGTYEQYF. CDR3 nucleotide sequence: TGCAGCACGATTGGGGGGACCTACGAGCAGTACTTC. V usage is TRBV29-1 and J usage is TRBJ2-7; TRBD2 is a possible D gene (6 bases). CDR3 length equals 12 residues. Trimming pared 8 bases from V and 2 bases from J, leaving 13 bases between. Germline V gene lookup returns CDR1 SQVTM and CDR2 ANQGSEA.

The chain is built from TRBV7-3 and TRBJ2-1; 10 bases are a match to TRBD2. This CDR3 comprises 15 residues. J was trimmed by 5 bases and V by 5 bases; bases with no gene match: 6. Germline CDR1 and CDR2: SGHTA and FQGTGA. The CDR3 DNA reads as TGTGCCAGCAGCCTCCGACTAGCGGGCGACAATGAGCAGTTCTTC. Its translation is CASSLRLAGDNEQFF.

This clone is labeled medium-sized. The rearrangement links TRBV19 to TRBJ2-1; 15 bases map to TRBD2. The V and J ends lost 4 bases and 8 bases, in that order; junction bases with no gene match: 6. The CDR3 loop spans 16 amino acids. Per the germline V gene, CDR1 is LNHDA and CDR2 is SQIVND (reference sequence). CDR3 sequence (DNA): TGTGCCAGTAGTAAACGGACTAGCGGGGGGGCCCATGAGCAGTTCTTC. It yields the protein CASSKRTSGGAHEQFF.

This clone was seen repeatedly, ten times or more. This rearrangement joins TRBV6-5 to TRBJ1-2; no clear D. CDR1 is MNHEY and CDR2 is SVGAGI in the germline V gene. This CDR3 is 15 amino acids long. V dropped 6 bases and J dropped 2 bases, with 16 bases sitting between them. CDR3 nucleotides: TGTGCCAGCAGACTACAGACCACGGGGAACTATGGCTACACCTTC. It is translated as CASRLQTTGNYGYTF.

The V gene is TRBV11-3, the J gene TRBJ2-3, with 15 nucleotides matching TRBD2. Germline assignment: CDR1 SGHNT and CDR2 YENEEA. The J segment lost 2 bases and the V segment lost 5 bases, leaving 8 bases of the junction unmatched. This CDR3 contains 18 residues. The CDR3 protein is CASSLGLAGGPSTDTQYF. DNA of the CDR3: TGTGCCAGCAGCCTCGGACTAGCGGGAGGGCCCTCCACAGATACGCAGTATTTT.

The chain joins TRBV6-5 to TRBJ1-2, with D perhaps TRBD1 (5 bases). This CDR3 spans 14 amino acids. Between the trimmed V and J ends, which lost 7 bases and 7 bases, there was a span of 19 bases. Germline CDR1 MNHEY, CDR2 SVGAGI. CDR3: CASTLTRAGSGYTF. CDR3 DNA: TGTGCCAGCACTCTCACACGGGCAGGGTCTGGCTACACCTTC.

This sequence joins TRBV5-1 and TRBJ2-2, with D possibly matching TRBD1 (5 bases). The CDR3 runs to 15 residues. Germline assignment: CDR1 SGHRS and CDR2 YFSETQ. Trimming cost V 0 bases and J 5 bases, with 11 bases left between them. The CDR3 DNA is TGCGCCAGCAGCTTGGAGGGGCGCGTTACCGGGGAGCTGTTTTTT. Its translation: CASSLEGRVTGELFF.

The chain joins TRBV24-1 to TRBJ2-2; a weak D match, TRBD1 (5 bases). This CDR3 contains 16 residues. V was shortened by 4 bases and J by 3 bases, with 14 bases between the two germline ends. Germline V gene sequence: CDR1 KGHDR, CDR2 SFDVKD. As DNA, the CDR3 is TGTGCCACCAGTGACCCGACCCAGGGATACACCGGGGAGCTGTTTTTT. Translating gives CATSDPTQGYTGELFF.

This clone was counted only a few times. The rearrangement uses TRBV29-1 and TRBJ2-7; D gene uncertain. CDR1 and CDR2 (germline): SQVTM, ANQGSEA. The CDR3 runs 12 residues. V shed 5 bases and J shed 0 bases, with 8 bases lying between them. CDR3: CSVFLISYEQYF. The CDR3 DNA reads TGCAGCGTTTTCTTAATCTCCTACGAGCAGTACTTC.

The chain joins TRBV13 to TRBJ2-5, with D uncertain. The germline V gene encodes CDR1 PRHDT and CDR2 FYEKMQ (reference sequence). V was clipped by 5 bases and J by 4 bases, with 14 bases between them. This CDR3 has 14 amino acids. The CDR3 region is CASSARSGGETQYF. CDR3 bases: TGTGCCAGCAGCGCCCGCTCCGGCGGAGAGACCCAGTACTTC.

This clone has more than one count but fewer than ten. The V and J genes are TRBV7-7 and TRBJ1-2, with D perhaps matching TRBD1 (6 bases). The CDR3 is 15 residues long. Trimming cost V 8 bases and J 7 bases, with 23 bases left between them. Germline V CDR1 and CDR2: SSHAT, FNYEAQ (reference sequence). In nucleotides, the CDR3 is TGTGCCAGCGTAATAACCGGGGGGGCTGAAGCTGGCTACACCTTC. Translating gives CASVITGGAEAGYTF.

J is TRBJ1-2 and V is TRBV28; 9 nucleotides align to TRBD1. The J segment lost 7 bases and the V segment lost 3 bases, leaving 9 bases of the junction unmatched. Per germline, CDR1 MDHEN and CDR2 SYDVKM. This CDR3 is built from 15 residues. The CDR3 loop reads CASSFLQQGQGGYTF. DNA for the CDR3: TGTGCCAGCAGTTTTCTCCAACAGGGACAGGGTGGCTACACCTTC.

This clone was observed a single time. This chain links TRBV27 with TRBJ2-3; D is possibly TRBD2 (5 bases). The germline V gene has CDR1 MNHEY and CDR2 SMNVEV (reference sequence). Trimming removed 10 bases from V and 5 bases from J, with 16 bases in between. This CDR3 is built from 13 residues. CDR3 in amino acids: CATRGREGDTQYF. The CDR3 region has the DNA TGTGCCACCCGGGGTAGGGAAGGAGATACGCAGTATTTT.

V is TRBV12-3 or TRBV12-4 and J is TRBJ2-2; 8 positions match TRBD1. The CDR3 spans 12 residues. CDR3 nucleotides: TGTGCGGACAGGGTTAACACCGGGGAGCTGTTTTTT. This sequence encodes CADRVNTGELFF.

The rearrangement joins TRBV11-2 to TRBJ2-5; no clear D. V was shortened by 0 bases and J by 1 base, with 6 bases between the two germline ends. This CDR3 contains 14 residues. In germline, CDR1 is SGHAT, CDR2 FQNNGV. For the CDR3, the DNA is TGTGCCAGCAGCTTAGATAACTTCCAAGAGACCCAGTACTTC. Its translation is CASSLDNFQETQYF.

DNA for the CDR3: TGTGCCAGCAGTCCCCGACAGGGAGCAAGGTCAGAGACCCAGTACTTC. As protein: CASSPRQGARSETQYF. The chain combines TRBV28 with TRBJ2-5, with 7 bases identical to TRBD1. The V segment lost 5 bases and the J segment 4 bases; nucleotides outside the gene matches: 13. The length of the CDR3 is 16 residues. CDR1 and CDR2 from the germline V gene are MDHEN and SYDVKM.

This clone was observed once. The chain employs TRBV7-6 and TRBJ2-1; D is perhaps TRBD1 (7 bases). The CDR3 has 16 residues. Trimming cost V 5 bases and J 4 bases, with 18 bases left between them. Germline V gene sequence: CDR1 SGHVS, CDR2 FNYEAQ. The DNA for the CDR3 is TGTGCCAGCAGCCCTGCGGGACAGCTGGGTTACAATGAGCAGTTCTTC. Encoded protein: CASSPAGQLGYNEQFF. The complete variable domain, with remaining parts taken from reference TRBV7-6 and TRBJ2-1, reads GAGVSQSPRYKVTKRGQDVALRCDPISGHVSLYWYRQALGQGPEFLTYFNYEAQQDKSGLPNDRFSAERPEGSISTLTIQRTEQRDSAMYRCASSPAGQLGYNEQFFGPGTRLTVL.

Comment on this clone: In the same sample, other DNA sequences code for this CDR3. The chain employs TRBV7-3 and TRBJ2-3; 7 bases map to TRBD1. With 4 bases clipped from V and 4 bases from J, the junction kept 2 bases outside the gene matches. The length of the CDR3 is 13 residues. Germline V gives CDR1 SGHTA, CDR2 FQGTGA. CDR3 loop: CASSSGGADTQYF. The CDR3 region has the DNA TGTGCCAGCAGCTCAGGGGGTGCAGATACGCAGTATTTT.

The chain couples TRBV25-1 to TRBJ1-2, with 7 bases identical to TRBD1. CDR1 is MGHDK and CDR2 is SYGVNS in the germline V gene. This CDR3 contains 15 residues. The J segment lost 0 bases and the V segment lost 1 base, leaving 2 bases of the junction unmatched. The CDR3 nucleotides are TGTGCCAGCAGTGAATGGGGGACAGCTAACTATGGCTACACCTTC. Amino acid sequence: CASSEWGTANYGYTF.

CDR3 region: CASSVGGQSDTEAFF. The DNA of the CDR3 is TGTGCCAGCAGCGTAGGGGGACAGTCGGACACTGAAGCTTTCTTT. The chain combines TRBV9 with TRBJ1-1; 7 bases match TRBD1. Germline V gene sequence: CDR1 SGDLS, CDR2 YYNGEE. The V segment lost 0 bases and the J segment 3 bases; nucleotides outside the gene matches: 5. The length of the CDR3 is 15 residues.

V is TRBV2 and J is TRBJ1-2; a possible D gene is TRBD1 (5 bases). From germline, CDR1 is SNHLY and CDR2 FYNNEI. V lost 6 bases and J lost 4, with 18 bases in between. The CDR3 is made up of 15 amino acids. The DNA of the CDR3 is TGTGCCAGCAGACGCGACAGCACGATATTCTATGGCTACACCTTC. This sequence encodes CASRRDSTIFYGYTF.

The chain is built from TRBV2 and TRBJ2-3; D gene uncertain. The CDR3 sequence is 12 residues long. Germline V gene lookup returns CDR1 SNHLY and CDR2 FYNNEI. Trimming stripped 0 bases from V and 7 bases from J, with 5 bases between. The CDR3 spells CASSEASYTQYF. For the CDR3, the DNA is TGTGCCAGCAGTGAAGCGTCTTATACGCAGTATTTT.